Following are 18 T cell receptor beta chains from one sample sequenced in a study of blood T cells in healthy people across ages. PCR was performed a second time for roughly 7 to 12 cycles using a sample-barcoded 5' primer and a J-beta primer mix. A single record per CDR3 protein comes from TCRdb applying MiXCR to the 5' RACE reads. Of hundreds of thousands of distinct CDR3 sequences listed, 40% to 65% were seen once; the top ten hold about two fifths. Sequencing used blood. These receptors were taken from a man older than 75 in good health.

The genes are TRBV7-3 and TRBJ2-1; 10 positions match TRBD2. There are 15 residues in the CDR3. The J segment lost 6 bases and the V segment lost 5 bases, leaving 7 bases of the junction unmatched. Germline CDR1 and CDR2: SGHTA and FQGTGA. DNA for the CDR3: TGTGCCAGCAGCAAAACTGGACTAGCGGTCAATGAGCAGTTCTTC. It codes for CASSKTGLAVNEQFF. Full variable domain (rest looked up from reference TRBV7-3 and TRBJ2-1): GAGVSQTPSNKVTEKGKYVELRCDPISGHTALYWYRQSLGQGPEFLIYFQGTGAADDSGLPNDRFFAVRPEGSVSTLKIQRTERGDSAVYLCASSKTGLAVNEQFFGPGTRLTVL.

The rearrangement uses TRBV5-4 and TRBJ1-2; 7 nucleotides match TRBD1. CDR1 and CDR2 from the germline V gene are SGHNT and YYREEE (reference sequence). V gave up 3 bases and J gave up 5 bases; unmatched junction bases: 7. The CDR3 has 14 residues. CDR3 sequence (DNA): TGTGCCAGCAGCTACACCGGGACAGCGTATGGCTACACCTTC. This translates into CASSYTGTAYGYTF.

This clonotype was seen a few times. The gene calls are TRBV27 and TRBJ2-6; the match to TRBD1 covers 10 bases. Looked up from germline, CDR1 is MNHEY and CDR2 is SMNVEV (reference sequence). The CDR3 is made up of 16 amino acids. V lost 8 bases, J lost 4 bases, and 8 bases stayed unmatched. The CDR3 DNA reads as TGTGCCAGCGGAAGGACAGGGGGTACCGGGGCCAACGTCCTGACTTTC. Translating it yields CASGRTGGTGANVLTF. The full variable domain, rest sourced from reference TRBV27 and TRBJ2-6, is EAQVTQNPRYLITVTGKKLTVTCSQNMNHEYMSWYRQDPGLGLRQIYYSMNVEVTDKGDVPEGYKVSRKEKRNFPLILESPSPNQTSLYFCASGRTGGTGANVLTFGAGSRLTVL.

Here the CDR3 DNA reads TGTGCCAGCAGTCCCGACCCTTCTCTTATCTACGAGCAGTACTTC. Translated: CASSPDPSLIYEQYF. The chain links TRBV28 to TRBJ2-7; D is undetermined. The V gene lost 5 bases and the J gene lost 3 bases, with 17 bases spanning the gap. In germline, CDR1 is MDHEN, CDR2 SYDVKM. The CDR3 is 15 residues long.

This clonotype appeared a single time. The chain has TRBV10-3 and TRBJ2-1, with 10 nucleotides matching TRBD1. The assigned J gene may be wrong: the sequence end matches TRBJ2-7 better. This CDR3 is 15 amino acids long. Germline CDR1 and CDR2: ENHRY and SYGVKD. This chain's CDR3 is CAISDGTGAGYEQYF. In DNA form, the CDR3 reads TGTGCCATCAGTGACGGGACAGGGGCAGGGTACGAGCAGTACTTC.

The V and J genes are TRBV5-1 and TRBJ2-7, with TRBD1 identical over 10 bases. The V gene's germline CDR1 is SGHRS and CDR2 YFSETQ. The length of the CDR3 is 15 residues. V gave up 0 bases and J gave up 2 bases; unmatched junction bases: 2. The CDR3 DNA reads TGCGCCAGCAGCTTGGGGGGACAGGGGCCCTACGAGCAGTACTTC. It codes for CASSLGGQGPYEQYF.

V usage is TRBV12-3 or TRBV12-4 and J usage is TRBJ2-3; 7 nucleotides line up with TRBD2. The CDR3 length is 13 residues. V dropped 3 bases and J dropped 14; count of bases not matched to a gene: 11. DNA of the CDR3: TGTGCCAGCAGTTTGGCGGGAGACCAATACGCGTATTTT. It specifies CASSLAGDQYAYF.

CDR3: CSAQMTGGGYTF. The CDR3 DNA is TGCAGTGCCCAAATGACAGGGGGAGGCTACACCTTC. V usage is TRBV20-1 and J usage is TRBJ1-2; 9 bases are a match to TRBD1. This CDR3 is built from 12 residues. Germline trimming cut 6 bases from V and 8 bases from J; bases unmatched to any gene: 7. CDR1 and CDR2 (germline): DFQATT, SNEGSKA (reference sequence).

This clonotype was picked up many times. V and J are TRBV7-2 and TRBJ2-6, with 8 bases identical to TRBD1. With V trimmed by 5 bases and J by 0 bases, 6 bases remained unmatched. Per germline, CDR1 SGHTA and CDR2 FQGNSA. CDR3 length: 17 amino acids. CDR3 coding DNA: TGTGCCAGCAGCCGGACAGGGAAAAGCTCTGGGGCCAACGTCCTGACTTTC. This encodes CASSRTGKSSGANVLTF.

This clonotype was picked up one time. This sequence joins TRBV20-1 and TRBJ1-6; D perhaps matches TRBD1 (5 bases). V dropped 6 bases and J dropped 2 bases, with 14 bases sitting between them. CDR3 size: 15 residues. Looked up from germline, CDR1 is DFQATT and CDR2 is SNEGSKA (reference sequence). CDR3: CSARDGSPYNSPLHF. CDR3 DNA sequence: TGCAGTGCCCGGGACGGGAGCCCCTATAATTCACCCCTCCACTTT.

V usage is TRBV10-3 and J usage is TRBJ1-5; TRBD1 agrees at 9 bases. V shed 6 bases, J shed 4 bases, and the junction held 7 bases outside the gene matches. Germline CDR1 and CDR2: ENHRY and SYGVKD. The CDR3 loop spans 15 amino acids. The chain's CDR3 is CAISPQGARNQPQHF. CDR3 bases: TGTGCCATCAGCCCACAGGGGGCTAGGAATCAGCCCCAGCATTTT.

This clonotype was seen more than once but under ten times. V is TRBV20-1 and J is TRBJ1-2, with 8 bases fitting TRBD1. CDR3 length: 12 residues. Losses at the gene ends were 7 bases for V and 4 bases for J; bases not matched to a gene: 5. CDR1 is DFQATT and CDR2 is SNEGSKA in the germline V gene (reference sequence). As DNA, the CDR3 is TGCAGTGTCAGTACAGGGGGCTATGGCTACACCTTC. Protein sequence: CSVSTGGYGYTF.

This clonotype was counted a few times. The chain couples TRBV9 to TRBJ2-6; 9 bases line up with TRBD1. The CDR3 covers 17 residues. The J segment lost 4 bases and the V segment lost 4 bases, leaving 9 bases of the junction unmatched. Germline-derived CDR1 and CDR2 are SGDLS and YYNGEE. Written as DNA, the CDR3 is TGTGCCAGCAGCTCTACCGGGACAGGGTCCGGGGCCAACGTCCTGACTTTC. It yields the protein CASSSTGTGSGANVLTF.

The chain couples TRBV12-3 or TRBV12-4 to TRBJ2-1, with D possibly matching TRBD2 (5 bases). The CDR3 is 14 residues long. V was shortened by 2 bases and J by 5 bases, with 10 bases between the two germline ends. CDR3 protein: CASSLLARDNEQFF. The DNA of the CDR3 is TGTGCCAGCAGTTTACTAGCCCGGGACAATGAGCAGTTCTTC.

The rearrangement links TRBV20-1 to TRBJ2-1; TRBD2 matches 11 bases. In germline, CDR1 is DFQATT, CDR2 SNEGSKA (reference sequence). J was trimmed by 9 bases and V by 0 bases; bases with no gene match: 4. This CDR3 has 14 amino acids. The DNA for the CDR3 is TGCAGTGCTAGAGATCGTGGACTAGCGGGTGAGCAGTTCTTC. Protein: CSARDRGLAGEQFF.

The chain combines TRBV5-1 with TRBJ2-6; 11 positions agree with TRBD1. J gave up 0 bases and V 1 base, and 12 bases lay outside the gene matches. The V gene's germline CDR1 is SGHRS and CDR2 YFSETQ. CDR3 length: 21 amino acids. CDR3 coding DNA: TGCGCCAGCAGCTTGCCTGGGACAGGGGGAGATAAGAGCTCTGGGGCCAACGTCCTGACTTTC. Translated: CASSLPGTGGDKSSGANVLTF.

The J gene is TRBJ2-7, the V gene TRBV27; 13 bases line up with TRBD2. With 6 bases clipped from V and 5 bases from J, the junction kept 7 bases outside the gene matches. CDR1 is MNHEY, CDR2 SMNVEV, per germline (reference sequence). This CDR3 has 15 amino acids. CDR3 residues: CASSQLAGGPNEQYF. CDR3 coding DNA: TGTGCCAGCAGCCAACTAGCGGGAGGGCCCAACGAGCAGTACTTC.

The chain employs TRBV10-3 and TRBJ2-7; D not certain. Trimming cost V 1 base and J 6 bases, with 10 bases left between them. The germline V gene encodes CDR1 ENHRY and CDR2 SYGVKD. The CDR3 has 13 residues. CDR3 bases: TGTGCCATCAGTGAGTTGGTAGGGCGCGAGCAGTACTTC. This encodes CAISELVGREQYF.